One T cell receptor (beta chain) is described in this entry. The antigen is unknown. These data come from a study of siplizumab effects on memory and regulatory T cells. The study, taken as a whole, reports: Poor capture below about 10^-5 frequency left most alloreactive clones unmapped to unstimulated subsets. Siplizumab, the agent tested, significantly reduced alloreactive sequences traceable to unstimulated CD4+ memory cells.

CDR1 and CDR2 (germline): LNHDA, SQIVND (reference sequence). CDR3 size: 13 residues. Trimming cost V 6 bases and J 0 bases, with 9 bases left between them. TCR templates numbering 95,000 to 100,000 were assayed per sample. This table comes from immunoSEQ multiplex PCR, and its TCRdb copy is limited to in-frame clones, with some not included. The repertoire holds 45,000 to 60,000 clones, with roughly 87% as singletons. V usage is TRBV19 and J usage is TRBJ2-7; D may be TRBD2 (5 bases). Material for sequencing was naive CD8+ T cells sorted from blood. The clonotype originates from a human donor in good health. CDR3 sequence: CASSGESSYEQYF. In nucleotides, the CDR3 is TGTGCCAGTAGCGGGGAGAGCTCCTACGAGCAGTACTTC.